Described below is a single TCR beta chain sequence and its context. Antigen: not known. This sample is drawn from a study of cytomegalovirus exposure and HLA in healthy donors. Broader study findings: Analysis performed later showed TCR beta chains linked to HLA being more clonally expanded than equally common others. Follow-up analysis later connected one missense variant in DCLRE1C with trimming of TCR beta V- and J-genes. The study carried out a later analysis of TCR beta sequences. It associated around 17,000 of them with specific HLA alleles at a false discovery rate of 0.05. Apart from CMV serostatus, no immune exposure information was available.

A multiplex PCR was run with 60 Vbeta primers and 13 Jbeta primers. The protocol was immunoSEQ multiplex PCR, while the TCRdb copy is restricted to in-frame clones and leaves out a portion. This table holds under 150,000 clones, approximately 10% found once. This receptor was obtained from a woman aged 40 to 50 in good health and CMV-seropositive. Sequencing was carried out using PBMCs.

The CDR3: CATSRDIGVGYGYTF. The CDR3 DNA sequence: TGTGCCACCAGCAGAGATATAGGAGTGGGCTATGGCTACACCTTC. This sequence joins TRBV15 and TRBJ1-2, with no clear D. CDR1 is LNHNV and CDR2 is YYDKDF in the germline V gene (reference sequence). The V end was cut by 0 bases, the J end by 4 bases, with 12 bases between. The CDR3 covers 15 residues.